These 30 T cell receptor beta chains share one sample of origin, sequenced in a study of OX40 agonist ivuxolimab in advanced cancers. The data were produced by immunoSEQ multiplex PCR, yet TCRdb's version contains in-frame clones alone and is incomplete. The sample yields 90,000 or so clones, roughly 86% seen once. This specimen was CD4+ or CD8+ T cells sorted from blood, taken in a trial of the OX40 agonist ivuxolimab. These receptors originate from an adult with an advanced solid tumor such as melanoma, head and neck, liver or kidney cancer.

This clone was detected once. This chain connects TRBV9 to TRBJ2-1, with 9 bases lining up with TRBD2. Germline-derived CDR1 and CDR2 are SGDLS and YYNGEE. Germline trimming cut 4 bases from V and 4 bases from J; bases unmatched to any gene: 6. This CDR3 has 15 amino acids. Here the CDR3 DNA reads TGTGCCAGCAGCCCGATAGCGGGAGCTTACAATGAGCAGTTCTTC. Translation gives CASSPIAGAYNEQFF.

The J gene is TRBJ1-1, the V gene TRBV5-6, with D unclear. V gave up 0 bases and J gave up 6 bases, with 3 bases separating them. The CDR3 length is 11 residues. Germline lookup yields CDR1 SGHDT and CDR2 YYEEEE. For the CDR3, the DNA is TGTGCCAGCAGCTTGGACTCTGAAGCTTTCTTT. Amino acid sequence: CASSLDSEAFF.

The rearrangement joins TRBV7-2 to TRBJ2-7; D uncertain. Deletions cut 4 bases from V and 1 base from J, with 14 bases between. This CDR3 region has 15 residues. Germline-derived CDR1 and CDR2 are SGHTA and FQGNSA. The CDR3 spells CASSSLPGSSYEQYF. CDR3 nucleotides: TGTGCCAGCAGCTCCTTACCGGGCTCATCCTACGAGCAGTACTTC.

The rearrangement joins TRBV15 to TRBJ1-6; 8 bases agree with TRBD1. The CDR3 extends over 17 amino acids. V shed 0 bases and J 10 bases; nucleotides not matched to a gene: 11. Looked up from germline, CDR1 is LNHNV and CDR2 is YYDKDF (reference sequence). CDR3 in amino acids: CATSRDSLGRGQSPLHF. The CDR3 DNA sequence: TGTGCCACCAGCAGAGATTCGCTGGGCAGGGGGCAGTCACCCCTCCACTTT. Using reference TRBV15 and TRBJ1-6 for the parts outside the CDR3, the full variable domain is DAMVIQNPRYQVTQFGKPVTLSCSQTLNHNVMYWYQQKSSQAPKLLFHYYDKDFNNEADTPDNFQSRRPNTSFCFLDIRSPGLGDTAMYLCATSRDSLGRGQSPLHFGNGTRLTVT.

CDR3 amino acids: CASSRQGVNTEAFF. The CDR3 region has the DNA TGTGCCAGCAGCCGACAGGGGGTGAACACTGAAGCTTTCTTT. The chain links TRBV5-6 to TRBJ1-1, with TRBD1 matching 9 bases. The germline V gene has CDR1 SGHDT and CDR2 YYEEEE. This CDR3 has 14 amino acids. V dropped 4 bases and J dropped 0; count of bases not matched to a gene: 1.

The chain links TRBV30 to TRBJ2-7; unclear D gene. Trimming left V 2 bases short and J 4 bases short, with 6 bases between. The CDR3 has 11 residues. CDR1 is GTSNPN and CDR2 is SVGIG in the germline V gene (reference sequence). CDR3 nucleotides: TGTGCCTGGAGTCCGTTGTACGAGCAGTACTTC. Its translation: CAWSPLYEQYF.

This clone was seen a handful of times. V gene TRBV6-5 combines with J gene TRBJ2-2; a weak D match, TRBD1 (6 bases). The germline V gene has CDR1 MNHEY and CDR2 SVGAGI. V shed 2 bases and J shed 4 bases, with 11 bases lying between them. The CDR3 has 15 amino acids. CDR3 amino acids: CASSYIVTGTGELFF. The CDR3 bases are TGTGCCAGCAGTTACATCGTGACAGGCACCGGGGAGCTGTTTTTT.

This chain links TRBV7-2 with TRBJ2-1; D remains ambiguous. Looked up from germline, CDR1 is SGHTA and CDR2 is FQGNSA. Between the trimmed V and J ends, which lost 4 bases and 9 bases, there was a span of 10 bases. This CDR3 region has 12 residues. The CDR3 sequence is CASSSSTGEQFF. CDR3 nucleotides: TGTGCCAGCAGCTCCTCAACGGGTGAGCAGTTCTTC.

The genes are TRBV28 and TRBJ1-1; D is uncertain. V lost 6 bases and J lost 4, with 18 bases in between. The germline gives CDR1 MDHEN, CDR2 SYDVKM. CDR3 size: 15 residues. The CDR3 DNA reads as TGTGCCAGCAGCAAGGACTCCGGACGGTTCACTGAAGCTTTCTTT. Protein sequence: CASSKDSGRFTEAFF.

The rearrangement joins TRBV11-3 to TRBJ1-5, with a weak D call TRBD1 (6 bases). Germline V gene data show CDR1 as SGHNT and CDR2 as YENEEA. This CDR3 region has 16 residues. V gave up 1 base and J gave up 6 bases, with 16 bases separating them. CDR3 sequence (DNA): TGTGCCAGCAGCTTAGCGCTCGGGGGCACCGGTCAGCCCCAGCATTTT. Translated, it gives CASSLALGGTGQPQHF.

The V and J genes are TRBV10-3 and TRBJ1-1; D unresolved. This CDR3 contains 13 residues. Trimming took 3 bases from V and 3 from J, leaving 8 bases between them. In germline, CDR1 is ENHRY, CDR2 SYGVKD. In DNA, the CDR3 is TGTGCCATCAGTGACGGGTCTCACACTGAAGCTTTCTTT. As protein: CAISDGSHTEAFF.

This chain connects TRBV6-1 to TRBJ2-1, with TRBD2 matching 8 bases. Per germline, CDR1 MNHNS and CDR2 SASEGT. The J segment lost 3 bases and the V segment lost 8 bases, leaving 6 bases of the junction unmatched. The CDR3 sequence is 14 residues long. The CDR3 reads CASRGRLGYNEQFF. In DNA, the CDR3 is TGTGCCAGCCGCGGGAGGTTGGGCTACAATGAGCAGTTCTTC.

The chain carries TRBV5-1 and TRBJ2-2, with no clear D. V lost 0 bases and J lost 4, with 4 bases in between. Germline V lookup: CDR1 SGHRS, CDR2 YFSETQ. CDR3 size: 13 residues. The DNA for the CDR3 is TGCGCCAGCAGCTTGGGCGCCACCGGGGAGCTGTTTTTT. It specifies CASSLGATGELFF.

The V gene is TRBV6-1, the J gene TRBJ2-7; 7 nucleotides agree with TRBD2. This CDR3 contains 13 residues. The V gene end was trimmed by 5 bases and the J gene end by 2 bases; junction bases not matched to a gene: 3. Germline V CDR1 and CDR2: MNHNS, SASEGT. CDR3 DNA sequence: TGTGCCAGCAGTACCCTAGCGGCCTACGAGCAGTACGTC. It yields the protein CASSTLAAYEQYV.

This chain joins TRBV6-6 and TRBJ2-7; 8 nucleotides agree with TRBD1. The CDR3 runs 14 residues. Germline values: CDR1 MNHNY, CDR2 SVGAGI (reference sequence). With 6 bases clipped from V and 2 bases from J, the junction kept 6 bases outside the gene matches. Here the CDR3 reads CASRKRTGTYEQYV. The CDR3 nucleotides are TGTGCCAGCAGGAAACGGACAGGGACCTACGAGCAGTACGTC.

The chain employs TRBV7-2 and TRBJ2-1; 11 bases line up with TRBD2. Losses at the gene ends were 5 bases for V and 9 bases for J; bases not matched to a gene: 9. Germline CDR1 is SGHTA and CDR2 is FQGNSA. The CDR3 consists of 15 residues. Written as DNA, the CDR3 is TGTGCCAGCAGCAAGATGGCTAGCGGGAGGCCTGAGCAGTTCTTC. As protein: CASSKMASGRPEQFF.

The chain is built from TRBV19 and TRBJ1-4; no clear D gene. The CDR3 is 12 residues long. The V gene lost 4 bases and the J gene lost 6 bases, with 6 bases spanning the gap. Germline CDR1 reads LNHDA; CDR2 reads SQIVND (reference sequence). CDR3: CASSTQDEKLFF. The CDR3 DNA reads as TGTGCCAGTAGTACCCAGGATGAAAAACTGTTTTTT.

The gene calls are TRBV6-1 and TRBJ1-1; D ambiguous. In germline, CDR1 is MNHNS, CDR2 SASEGT. V was pared by 0 bases and J by 4 bases, with 9 bases between. The CDR3 is 14 amino acids. CDR3 DNA sequence: TGTGCCAGCAGTGAAGCCGGGTACGTCACTGAAGCTTTCTTT. Its protein is CASSEAGYVTEAFF.

The chain is built from TRBV11-2 and TRBJ2-1; 14 nucleotides match TRBD2. This CDR3 region has 15 residues. The trim removed 3 bases at V and 9 bases at J, leaving 4 bases unmatched. Per the germline V gene, CDR1 is SGHAT and CDR2 is FQNNGV. This chain's CDR3 is CASSFGLAGGTEQFF. The CDR3 nucleotides are TGTGCCAGCAGCTTCGGACTAGCGGGAGGCACTGAGCAGTTCTTC.

The chain employs TRBV5-4 and TRBJ2-7, with 12 bases lining up with TRBD1. The CDR3 contains 15 residues. V shed 4 bases, J shed 7 bases, and the junction held 9 bases outside the gene matches. Germline V gene lookup returns CDR1 SGHNT and CDR2 YYREEE (reference sequence). CDR3 DNA sequence: TGTGCCAGCAGCACACCGGGACAGGGGGCAGGAGAGCAGTACTTC. It codes for CASSTPGQGAGEQYF.

The genes are TRBV19 and TRBJ2-2; possibly TRBD2 for D (5 bases). The length of the CDR3 is 16 residues. The V gene's germline CDR1 is LNHDA and CDR2 SQIVND (reference sequence). Deletions cut 3 bases from V and 4 bases from J, with 15 bases between. The CDR3 coding sequence is TGTGCCAGTAGTATTGGTGAGGGAATTGTCACCGGGGAGCTGTTTTTT. Amino acid sequence: CASSIGEGIVTGELFF.

The V and J genes are TRBV7-2 and TRBJ1-1; TRBD1 aligns across 8 bases. This CDR3 contains 15 residues. Per germline, CDR1 SGHTA and CDR2 FQGNSA. V shed 5 bases and J 5 bases; nucleotides not matched to a gene: 10. Here the CDR3 DNA reads TGTGCCAGCAGCCCTAACAGGGGGTTTGGGACTGAAGCTTTCTTT. It encodes CASSPNRGFGTEAFF.

This clone was counted between two and nine times. Here the CDR3 DNA reads TGTGCCAGCAGCTCATCGGGACAGGGGAACACTGAAGCTTTCTTT. Translated: CASSSSGQGNTEAFF. The V and J genes are TRBV7-2 and TRBJ1-1, with 9 nucleotides matching TRBD1. V lost 4 bases, J lost 1 base, and 4 bases stayed unmatched. The CDR3 length is 15 residues. CDR1 and CDR2 (germline): SGHTA, FQGNSA.

This chain joins TRBV19 and TRBJ1-5; 9 bases fit TRBD1. V shed 9 bases and J 0 bases; nucleotides not matched to a gene: 6. CDR1 is LNHDA and CDR2 is SQIVND in the germline V gene (reference sequence). The CDR3 loop spans 15 amino acids. CDR3 sequence reads: CASRQGQGSNQPQHF. CDR3 nucleotides: TGTGCCAGCCGCCAGGGACAGGGTAGCAATCAGCCCCAGCATTTT.

The J gene is TRBJ2-1, the V gene TRBV6-5; 8 bases align to TRBD2. With 5 bases clipped from V and 0 bases from J, the junction kept 3 bases outside the gene matches. The length of the CDR3 is 15 residues. Germline V gene lookup returns CDR1 MNHEY and CDR2 SVGAGI. The CDR3 nucleotides read TGTGCCAGCAGTCGAAGCGGGAGCTCCTACAATGAGCAGTTCTTC. Translation gives CASSRSGSSYNEQFF.

The genes are TRBV6-5 and TRBJ1-5; D not certain. Germline-derived CDR1 and CDR2 are MNHEY and SVGAGI. The CDR3 is 14 residues long. The ends were cut back, 6 bases at V and 6 bases at J, with 15 bases in the middle. The CDR3 spells CASSPFEGGQPQHF. Written as DNA, the CDR3 is TGTGCCAGCAGCCCCTTTGAGGGTGGTCAGCCCCAGCATTTT.

The rearrangement joins TRBV28 to TRBJ2-7; TRBD1 agrees at 8 bases. The CDR3 is 15 residues long. V lost 7 bases and J lost 3; bases outside the gene matches: 11. Germline lookup yields CDR1 MDHEN and CDR2 SYDVKM. In DNA, the CDR3 is TGTGCCAGCATACCCGGAGGGACAGGTTACTACGAGCAGTACTTC. Protein product: CASIPGGTGYYEQYF.

This rearrangement joins TRBV6-5 to TRBJ2-7, with a possible D match to TRBD2 (6 bases). The CDR3 length is 11 residues. Trimming removed 2 bases from V and 7 bases from J, with 6 bases in between. CDR1 is MNHEY, CDR2 SVGAGI, per germline. CDR3 sequence: CASSYGREQYV. DNA for the CDR3: TGTGCCAGCAGTTACGGGAGGGAGCAGTACGTC.

V usage is TRBV18 and J usage is TRBJ2-1, with 7 bases matching TRBD2. The junction had 20 bases not matched to a gene; V was cut back by 5 bases and J by 7 bases. The germline gives CDR1 KGHSH, CDR2 LQKENI. This CDR3 has 18 amino acids. Here the CDR3 reads CASSSRRTGTKGGNEQFF. CDR3 bases: TGTGCCAGCTCATCCCGAAGAACCGGGACTAAGGGCGGGAATGAGCAGTTCTTC.

V gene TRBV9 combines with J gene TRBJ2-7; TRBD1 matches 7 bases. This CDR3 region has 15 residues. In germline, CDR1 is SGDLS, CDR2 YYNGEE. Losses at the gene ends were 4 bases for V and 3 bases for J; bases not matched to a gene: 10. As DNA, the CDR3 is TGTGCCAGCAGCTCAACAACAGGGGTGGGCTACGAGCAGTACTTC. Translated, it gives CASSSTTGVGYEQYF.